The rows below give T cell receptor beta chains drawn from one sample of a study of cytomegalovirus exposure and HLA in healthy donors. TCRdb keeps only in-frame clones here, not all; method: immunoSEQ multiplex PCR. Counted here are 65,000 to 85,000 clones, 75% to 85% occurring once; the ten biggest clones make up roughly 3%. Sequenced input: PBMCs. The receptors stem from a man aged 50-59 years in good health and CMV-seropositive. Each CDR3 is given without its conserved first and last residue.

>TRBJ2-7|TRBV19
ASSIVQGGIEQY
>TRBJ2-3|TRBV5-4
ASSRTGGGSSTDTQY
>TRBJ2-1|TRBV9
ASSVLAGSSYNEQF
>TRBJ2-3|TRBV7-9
ASSPVQRVSTDTQY
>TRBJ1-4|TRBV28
ASSPAGRFNEKLF
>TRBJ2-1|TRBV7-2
ASSPGPSGFSYDEQF
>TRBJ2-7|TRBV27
ASSLTSGVYEQY
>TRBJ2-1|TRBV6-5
ASSWAGGGSYNEQF
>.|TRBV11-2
ASSRESSYEQY
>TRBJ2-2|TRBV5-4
ASSLTSGNTGELF
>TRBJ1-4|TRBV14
ASSHSNEKLF
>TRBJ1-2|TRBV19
ASGGEYT
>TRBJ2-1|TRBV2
ASGGLAGVDEQF
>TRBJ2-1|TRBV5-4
ASRTSGSKDEQF
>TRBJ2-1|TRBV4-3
ASSQEAQGRQGARNEQF
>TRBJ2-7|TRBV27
ASSPLGDPASYEQY
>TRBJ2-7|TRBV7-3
ASSPTGDEQY
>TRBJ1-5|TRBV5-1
ASSPEGQPQH
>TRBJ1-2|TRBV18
ASSPTDRYGYT
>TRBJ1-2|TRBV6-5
ASSYSSTGGGYT
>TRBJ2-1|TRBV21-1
ASSPAYNEQF
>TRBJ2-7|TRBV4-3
ASSQAYYAVSEQY
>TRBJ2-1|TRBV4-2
ASSPNGLAGGPRNEQF
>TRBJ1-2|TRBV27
ASSFGQYGYGYT
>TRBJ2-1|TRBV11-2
ASSLLAGGLGEQF
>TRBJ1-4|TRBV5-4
ASSTRQGKYGEKLF
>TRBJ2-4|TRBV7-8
ASSLAENIQY
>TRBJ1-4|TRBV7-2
ASSSQRQGGEKLF
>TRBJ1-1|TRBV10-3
AIMQDLNTEAF
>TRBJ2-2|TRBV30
AWSVHSPDGELF
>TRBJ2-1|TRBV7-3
ASSTSGSNEQF
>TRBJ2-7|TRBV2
ASGESGTGDEQY
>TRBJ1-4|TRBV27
ASRPDSLNEKLF